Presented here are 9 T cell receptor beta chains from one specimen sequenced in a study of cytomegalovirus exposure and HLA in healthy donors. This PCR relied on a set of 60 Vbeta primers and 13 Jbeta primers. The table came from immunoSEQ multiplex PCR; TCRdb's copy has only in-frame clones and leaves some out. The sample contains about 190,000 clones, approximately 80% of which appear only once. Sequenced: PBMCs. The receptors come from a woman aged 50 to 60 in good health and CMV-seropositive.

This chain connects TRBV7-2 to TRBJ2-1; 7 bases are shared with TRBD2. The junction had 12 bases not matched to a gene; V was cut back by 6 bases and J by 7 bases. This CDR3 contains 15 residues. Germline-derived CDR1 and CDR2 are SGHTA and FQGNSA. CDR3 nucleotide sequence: TGTGCCAGCAGTTCCACCTCGGCCGGGAGGAATGAGCAGTTCTTC. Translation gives CASSSTSAGRNEQFF.

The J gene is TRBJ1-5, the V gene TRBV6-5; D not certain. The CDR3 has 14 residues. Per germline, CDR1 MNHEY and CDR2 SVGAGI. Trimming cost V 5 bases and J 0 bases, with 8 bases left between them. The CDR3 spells CASSEIDSNQPQHF. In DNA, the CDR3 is TGTGCCAGCAGTGAGATCGATAGCAATCAGCCCCAGCATTTT.

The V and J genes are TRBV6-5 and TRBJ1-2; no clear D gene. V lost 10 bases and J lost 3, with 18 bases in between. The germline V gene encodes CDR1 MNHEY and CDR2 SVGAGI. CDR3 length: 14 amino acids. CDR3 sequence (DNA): TGTGCCATCACTCCTGCACCCGCCCACTATGGCTACACCTTC. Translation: CAITPAPAHYGYTF.

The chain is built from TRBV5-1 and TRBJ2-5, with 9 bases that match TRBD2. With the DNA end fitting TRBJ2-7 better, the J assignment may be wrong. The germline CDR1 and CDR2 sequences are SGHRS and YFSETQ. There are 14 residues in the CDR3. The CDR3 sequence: CASSAFSGGYEQYF. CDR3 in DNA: TGCGCCAGCAGCGCATTTAGCGGGGGCTACGAGCAGTACTTC.

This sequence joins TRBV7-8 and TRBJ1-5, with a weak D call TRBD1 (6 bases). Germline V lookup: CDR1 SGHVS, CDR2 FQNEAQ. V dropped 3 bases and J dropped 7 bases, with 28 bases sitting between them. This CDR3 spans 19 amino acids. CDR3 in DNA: TGTGCCAGCAGCTTGTCCTCTTCCCCCAACACAGGGAGTTGGCAGCCCCAGCATTTT. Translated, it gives CASSLSSSPNTGSWQPQHF.

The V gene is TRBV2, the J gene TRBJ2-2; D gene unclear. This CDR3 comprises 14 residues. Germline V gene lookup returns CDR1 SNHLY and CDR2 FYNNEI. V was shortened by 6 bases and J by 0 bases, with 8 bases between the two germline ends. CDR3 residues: CASRIATNTGELFF. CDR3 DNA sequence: TGTGCCAGCAGGATAGCTACGAACACCGGGGAGCTGTTTTTT.

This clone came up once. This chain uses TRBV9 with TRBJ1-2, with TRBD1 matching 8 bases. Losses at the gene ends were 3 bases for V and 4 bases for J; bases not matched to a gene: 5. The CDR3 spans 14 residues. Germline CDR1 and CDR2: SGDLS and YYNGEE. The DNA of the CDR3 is TGTGCCAGCAGCGCCCCAGGGGGCATCTATGGCTACACCTTC. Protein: CASSAPGGIYGYTF.

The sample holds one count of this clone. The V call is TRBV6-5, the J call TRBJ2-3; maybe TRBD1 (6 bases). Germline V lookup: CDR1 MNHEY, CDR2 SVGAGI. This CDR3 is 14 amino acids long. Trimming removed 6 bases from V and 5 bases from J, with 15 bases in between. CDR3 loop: CASSPPEGGDTQYF. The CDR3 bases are TGTGCCAGCAGCCCCCCCGAAGGGGGAGATACGCAGTATTTT.

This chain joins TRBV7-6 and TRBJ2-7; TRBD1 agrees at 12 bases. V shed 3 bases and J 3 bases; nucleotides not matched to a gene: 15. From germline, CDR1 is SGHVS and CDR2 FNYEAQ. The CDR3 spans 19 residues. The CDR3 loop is CASSFSKEPRDRGHYEQYF. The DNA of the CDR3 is TGTGCCAGCAGCTTTTCAAAGGAGCCCCGGGACAGGGGGCACTACGAGCAGTACTTC.